This T cell receptor (beta chain) originates from a study of T cells after yellow fever vaccination. Background on the study: Preparation of the low-cell-number fractions used SMART-Seq v4 Ultra Low Input.

Trimming cost V 6 bases and J 8 bases, with 16 bases left between them. Germline CDR1 MDHEN, CDR2 SYDVKM. This CDR3 spans 14 amino acids. This clonotype was found many times. Its antigen is unknown. TCR cDNA was made by 5'RACE template switching, adding a universal primer site and UMIs. Each CDR3 protein gets one entry after TCRdb re-called the 5' RACE reads with MiXCR. Of under 400,000 distinct CDR3 sequences in the sample, approximately 10% were seen once. Study-wide results and caveats: Researchers cautioned that FACS-sorted repertoires could harbor abundant clonotypes contaminating from the bulk population. Overlap between CD4 and CD8 compartments was detected for a small share of clonotypes.

The origin of this receptor is a man between 18 and 35 years old who received the YFV17D yellow fever vaccine. The sequencing used PBMCs, collected on the day of the first yellow fever vaccination. V is TRBV28 and J is TRBJ1-4; a weak D match, TRBD1 (6 bases). The CDR3 protein is CASRGHLRREKLFF. The CDR3 region has the DNA TGTGCCAGCAGGGGACATCTGCGCCGGGAAAAACTGTTTTTT.